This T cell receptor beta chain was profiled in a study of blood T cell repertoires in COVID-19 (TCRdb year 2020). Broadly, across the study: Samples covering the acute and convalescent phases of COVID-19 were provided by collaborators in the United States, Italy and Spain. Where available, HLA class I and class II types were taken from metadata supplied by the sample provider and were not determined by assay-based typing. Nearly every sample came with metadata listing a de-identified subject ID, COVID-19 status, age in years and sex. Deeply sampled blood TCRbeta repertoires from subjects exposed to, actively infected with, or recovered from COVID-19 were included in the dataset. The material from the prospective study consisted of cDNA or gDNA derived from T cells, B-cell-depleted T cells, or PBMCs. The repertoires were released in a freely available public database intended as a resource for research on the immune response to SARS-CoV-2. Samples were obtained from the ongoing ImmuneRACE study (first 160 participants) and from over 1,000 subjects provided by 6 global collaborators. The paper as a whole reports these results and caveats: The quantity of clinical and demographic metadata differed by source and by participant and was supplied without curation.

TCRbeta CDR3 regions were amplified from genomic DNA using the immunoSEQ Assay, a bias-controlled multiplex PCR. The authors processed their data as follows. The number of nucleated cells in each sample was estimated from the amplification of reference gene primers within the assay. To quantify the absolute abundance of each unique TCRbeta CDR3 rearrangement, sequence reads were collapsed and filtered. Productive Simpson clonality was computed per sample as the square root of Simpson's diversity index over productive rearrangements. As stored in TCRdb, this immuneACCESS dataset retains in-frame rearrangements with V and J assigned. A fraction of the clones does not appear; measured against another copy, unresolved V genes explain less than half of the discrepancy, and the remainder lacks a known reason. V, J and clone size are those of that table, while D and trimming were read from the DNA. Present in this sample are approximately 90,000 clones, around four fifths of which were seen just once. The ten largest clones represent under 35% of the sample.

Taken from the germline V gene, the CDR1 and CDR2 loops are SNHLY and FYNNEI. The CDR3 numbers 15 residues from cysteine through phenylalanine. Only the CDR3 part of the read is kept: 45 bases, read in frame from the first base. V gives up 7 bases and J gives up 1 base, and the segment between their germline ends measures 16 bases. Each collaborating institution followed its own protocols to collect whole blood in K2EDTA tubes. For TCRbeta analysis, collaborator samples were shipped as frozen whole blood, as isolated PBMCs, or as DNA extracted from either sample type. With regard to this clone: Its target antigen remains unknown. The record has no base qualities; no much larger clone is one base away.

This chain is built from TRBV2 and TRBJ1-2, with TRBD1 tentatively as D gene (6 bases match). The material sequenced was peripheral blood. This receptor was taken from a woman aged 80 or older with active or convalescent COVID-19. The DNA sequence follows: TGTGCCAGCACCCGACCTAACAGGGTTAACTATGGCTACACCTTC. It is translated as CASTRPNRVNYGYTF.